Presented here are 14 T cell receptor beta chains from one specimen sequenced in a study of beta chain features in type 1 diabetes. Since all of the isolated RNA was reverse transcribed, expressed TCRB transcripts were what got sequenced. This table comes from immunoSEQ multiplex PCR, and its TCRdb copy is limited to in-frame clones, with some not included. The sample includes about 180,000 clones, more than 10% of them seen just once. Input material: central memory CD4+ T cells from blood. These TCRs come from a woman aged 18-29 years in good health.

The chain combines TRBV6-6 with TRBJ1-2; TRBD1 might be the D (6 bases). Trimming pared 5 bases from V and 4 bases from J, leaving 11 bases between. The germline V gene has CDR1 MNHNY and CDR2 SVGAGI (reference sequence). The CDR3 loop spans 13 amino acids. This CDR3 is CASSPDSFYGYTF. The CDR3 coding sequence is TGTGCCAGCAGTCCGGACAGTTTCTATGGCTACACCTTC.

The rearrangement links TRBV9 to TRBJ1-1; possibly TRBD1 for D (5 bases). The V and J ends lost 2 bases and 8 bases respectively, with 10 bases between them. CDR3 length: 12 residues. Germline V CDR1 and CDR2: SGDLS, YYNGEE. CDR3 sequence: CASSVQGREAFF. The CDR3 nucleotides are TGTGCCAGCAGCGTTCAGGGTAGAGAAGCTTTCTTT.

This clone was observed a handful of times. The genes are TRBV27 and TRBJ1-2, with 7 bases fitting TRBD1. Trimming removed 5 bases from V and 4 bases from J; junction bases left unmatched: 7. The CDR3 consists of 14 residues. CDR1 and CDR2 (germline): MNHEY, SMNVEV (reference sequence). The CDR3 spells CASSPNRGAYGYTF. In DNA form, the CDR3 reads TGTGCCAGCAGTCCCAACAGGGGTGCCTATGGCTACACCTTC.

This clone has more than one count but fewer than ten. The chain joins TRBV5-4 to TRBJ2-1; 7 positions agree with TRBD2. The J segment lost 6 bases and the V segment lost 4 bases, leaving 13 bases of the junction unmatched. This CDR3 is 16 amino acids long. Germline V lookup: CDR1 SGHNT, CDR2 YYREEE (reference sequence). The CDR3 loop reads CASSLPKGLAANEQFF. The CDR3 DNA follows: TGTGCCAGCAGCCTACCCAAGGGCCTAGCGGCCAATGAGCAGTTCTTC.

A few counts support this clone. The rearrangement uses TRBV19 and TRBJ2-5, with D maybe TRBD1 (6 bases). Between the trimmed V and J ends, which lost 6 bases and 5 bases, there was a span of 16 bases. CDR1 and CDR2 (germline): LNHDA, SQIVND (reference sequence). The length of the CDR3 is 14 residues. In DNA form, the CDR3 reads TGTGCCAGTAGGGATTCACAGGGCCGGGAGACCCAGTACTTC. This encodes CASRDSQGRETQYF. The full variable domain, in which reference TRBV19 and TRBJ2-5 provide the parts outside the CDR3, is DGGITQSPKYLFRKEGQNVTLSCEQNLNHDAMYWYRQDPGQGLRLIYYSQIVNDFQKGDIAEGYSVSREKKESFPLTVTSAQKNPTAFYLCASRDSQGRETQYFGPGTRLLVL.

This clone has just a few counts. The J gene is TRBJ2-1, the V gene TRBV2; 9 bases line up with TRBD2. The CDR3 has 14 residues. Per the germline V gene, CDR1 is SNHLY and CDR2 is FYNNEI. Unmatched junction bases numbered 6, after V lost 4 bases and J lost 8 bases. The CDR3, as DNA: TGTGCCAGCAGTGTTAGCGGGAGATTAGATGAGCAGTTCTTC. Translation: CASSVSGRLDEQFF. Full variable domain (rest looked up from reference TRBV2 and TRBJ2-1): EPEVTQTPSHQVTQMGQEVILRCVPISNHLYFYWYRQILGQKVEFLVSFYNNEISEKSEIFDDQFSVERPDGSNFTLKIRSTKLEDSAMYFCASSVSGRLDEQFFGPGTRLTVL.

This sequence joins TRBV7-9 and TRBJ1-5, with 8 bases matching TRBD1. The CDR3 spans 15 residues. J lost 4 bases, V lost 1 base, and 3 bases had no gene match. Looked up from germline, CDR1 is SEHNR and CDR2 is FQNEAQ (reference sequence). The CDR3 sequence: CASSLGTGMNQPQHF. The CDR3, as DNA: TGTGCCAGCAGCTTAGGGACAGGGATGAATCAGCCCCAGCATTTT.

This clone was counted only a few times. The chain employs TRBV30 and TRBJ1-1, with 7 positions matching TRBD1. This CDR3 contains 16 residues. Germline CDR1 GTSNPN, CDR2 SVGIG (reference sequence). J lost 6 bases, V lost 4 bases, and 17 bases had no gene match. Here the CDR3 DNA reads TGTGCCTGGACCTTGGACAGGTCTAAACTTTACGCTGAAGCTTTCTTT. It specifies CAWTLDRSKLYAEAFF.

The chain combines TRBV2 with TRBJ1-5; a weak D match, TRBD1 (6 bases). The CDR3 has 15 amino acids. Deletions cut 6 bases from V and 0 bases from J, with 12 bases between. The germline V gene has CDR1 SNHLY and CDR2 FYNNEI. CDR3 nucleotides: TGTGCCAGCAGCGAGGACAGTCTTAGCAATCAGCCCCAGCATTTT. Its translation is CASSEDSLSNQPQHF.

The CDR3: CASSAPDGTGLYGYTF. Here the CDR3 DNA reads TGTGCCAGCAGCGCACCAGACGGAACAGGCCTCTATGGCTACACCTTC. The rearrangement uses TRBV9 and TRBJ1-2, with a weak D call TRBD1 (5 bases). The CDR3 has 16 residues. V shed 3 bases and J shed 4 bases, with 19 bases lying between them. Germline CDR1 is SGDLS and CDR2 is YYNGEE. Drawing the rest from reference TRBV9 and TRBJ1-2, the complete variable domain is DSGVTQTPKHLITATGQRVTLRCSPRSGDLSVYWYQQSLDQGLQFLIQYYNGEERAKGNILERFSAQQFPDLHSELNLSSLELGDSALYFCASSAPDGTGLYGYTFGSGTRLTVV.

This clone has more than one count but fewer than ten. The chain employs TRBV11-1 and TRBJ1-1; D is unclear. The V gene lost 4 bases and the J gene lost 4 bases, with 7 bases spanning the gap. Germline lookup yields CDR1 SGHAT and CDR2 FQDESV (reference sequence). This CDR3 is built from 12 residues. CDR3 DNA: TGTGCCAGCAGCTCTCCGGGCACTGAAGCTTTCTTT. This codes for CASSSPGTEAFF.

This chain connects TRBV5-6 to TRBJ2-7, with D perhaps matching TRBD2 (6 bases). Trimming pared 4 bases from V and 2 bases from J, leaving 13 bases between. The germline V gene encodes CDR1 SGHDT and CDR2 YYEEEE. The CDR3 has 14 amino acids. CDR3 in DNA: TGTGCCAGCAGCCCAATTGGAGGGACCTACGAGCAGTACTTC. Protein product: CASSPIGGTYEQYF.

CDR3 amino acids: CASSSDGTGGSYEQYF. The DNA of the CDR3 is TGCGCCAGCAGCTCGGACGGGACAGGGGGCTCCTACGAGCAGTACTTC. The V call is TRBV5-1, the J call TRBJ2-7, with TRBD1 identical over 11 bases. Trimming removed 3 bases from V and 0 bases from J; junction bases left unmatched: 5. Per the germline V gene, CDR1 is SGHRS and CDR2 is YFSETQ. This CDR3 contains 16 residues.

This clone was observed a handful of times. The V and J genes are TRBV2 and TRBJ1-5; D may be TRBD1 (5 bases). Per the germline V gene, CDR1 is SNHLY and CDR2 is FYNNEI. V was shortened by 6 bases and J by 3 bases, with 12 bases between the two germline ends. The CDR3 is 14 residues long. DNA of the CDR3: TGTGCCAGCAGGGAGACAGCGTTCAATCAGCCCCAGCATTTT. Translating it yields CASRETAFNQPQHF.